The entry that follows covers one TCR beta chain sequence. What it recognizes is unknown. The ends lost 3 bases at V and 1 base at J; junction bases unmatched: 9. Germline CDR1 and CDR2: KGHSH and LQKENI. CDR3 size: 17 residues. These data belong to a study of T cell responses to AZD1222 COVID-19 vaccine. The study, taken as a whole, reports: Distributed over spike, vaccine-associated CD4 TCRs predominated at 160-218 and 743-854. Regions left unmutated in variants are reportedly the target of nearly half of spike-specific TCRs. Seropositive at baseline were only a handful of AZD1222 recipients. Clonal diversity may have been underestimated, and the donors were mostly white British, with more females than males.

Sequencing used immunoSEQ multiplex PCR; TCRdb keeps in-frame clones, though not all of them. The sample includes around 110,000 clones, around 85% of them seen just once. This receptor was taken from an adult in good health. The gene calls are TRBV18 and TRBJ2-3, with 8 bases fitting TRBD2. Sequenced material: peripheral blood, taken on day 0 of MenACWY control vaccination. The CDR3 nucleotides read TGTGCCAGCTCACCTTTCGGGGGGGGTTCTGGCACAGATACGCAGTATTTT. This sequence encodes CASSPFGGGSGTDTQYF.